The sequence of this T cell receptor beta chain was determined in a study of human T cells and chemical hapten exposure. The overall study: Patch tests applied 0.01% DPC to the upper back, read at 6 days.

Trimming removed 0 bases at V and 2 bases at J, with 9 bases between. The CDR3 has 14 amino acids. Germline CDR1 and CDR2: SGDLS and YYNGEE. TCRdb used MiXCR to reprocess the RACE reads, holding one entry per CDR3 protein. The repertoire consists of a few hundred thousand distinct CDR3 sequences, with about 6.3% occurring once and the leading ten covering less than 6.5%. The time point denotes: patch test 2, 6 weeks after DPC sensitization. Sample treatment: therapeutic diphenylcyclopropenone sensitization with weekly scalp DPC. The sample consisted of whole blood, taken in connection with sensitization to the hapten diphenylcyclopropenone (DPC). The TCR comes from a woman aged 18-30 years with alopecia areata. Some clones in this sample may be carry-over from other donors' samples. V gene TRBV9 combines with J gene TRBJ2-7; D call uncertain. This CDR3 reads CASSVVGTTYEQYF. The CDR3 DNA is TGTGCCAGCAGCGTAGTTGGCACGACCTACGAGCAGTACTTC. The full variable domain, in which reference TRBV9 and TRBJ2-7 provide the parts outside the CDR3, is DSGVTQTPKHLITATGQRVTLRCSPRSGDLSVYWYQQSLDQGLQFLIQYYNGEERAKGNILERFSAQQFPDLHSELNLSSLELGDSALYFCASSVVGTTYEQYFGPGTRLTVT.